The 6 T cell receptor beta chains below all came from one sample that was sequenced in a study of CD8+ T cells in alopecia areata (dated by TCRdb to between 2017 and 2018). Libraries were constructed by the immunoSEQ multiplex PCR assay. To provide template for TCR sequencing, every sample had RNA extracted and reverse transcribed into cDNA. TCRdb stores this immuneACCESS table with in-frame sequences only. Part of the clones is absent; in the studies checked, under half of the shortfall reflects unresolved V genes, and no reason is known for the rest. The sample table contains 150,000 to 250,000 clones; only one count was recorded for roughly 60% of them. 4.5% to 6% of the sample goes to the ten largest clones. The sample's time point label is to be understood as: roughly 24 weeks on oral tofacitinib. The treatment or condition tag for this specimen amounts to: oral pan-JAK inhibitor, 5-10 mg twice daily.

This sample comprised CD4+ T cells sorted from blood, obtained at week 24, from a patient treated with tofacitinib. Receptors were obtained from a human donor with alopecia areata.

The J gene is TRBJ2-5, the V gene TRBV25-1, with D hard to call. Trimming cost V 2 bases and J 2 bases, with 6 bases left between them. The CDR3 contains 13 residues. Germline V lookup: CDR1 MGHDK, CDR2 SYGVNS. The CDR3 loop is CASSERGQETQYF. CDR3 bases: TGTGCCAGCAGTGAAAGAGGACAAGAGACCCAGTACTTC.

The chain uses TRBV11-1 and TRBJ2-5; tentatively, D is TRBD1 or TRBD2 (6 bases each). Germline V gene sequence: CDR1 SGHAT, CDR2 FQDESV (reference sequence). The CDR3 has 15 residues. Trimming shortened V by 5 bases and J by 3 bases, and 16 bases separated the two germline ends. CDR3 sequence (DNA): TGTGCCAGCAGCGATACGGGGGCAGGGAAAGAGACCCAGTACTTC. Encoded protein: CASSDTGAGKETQYF.

This clone was seen only a few times. J is TRBJ2-2 and V is TRBV5-4; 8 positions match TRBD1. This CDR3 has 16 residues. V trimming: 0 bases; J trimming: 7 bases; junction bases outside the gene matches: 8. From germline, CDR1 is SGHNT and CDR2 YYREEE (reference sequence). The CDR3 nucleotides read TGTGCCAGCAGCTTGGCCGAGACAGGGGAGAACGGGGAGCTGTTTTTT. Its translation: CASSLAETGENGELFF.

The chain couples TRBV5-6 to TRBJ2-3, with D maybe TRBD1 (6 bases). This CDR3 region has 15 residues. In germline, CDR1 is SGHDT, CDR2 YYEEEE. Trimming shortened V by 7 bases and J by 0 bases, and 15 bases separated the two germline ends. The CDR3 reads CASGVGTTSTDTQYF. The DNA for the CDR3 is TGTGCCAGCGGCGTTGGGACAACTAGCACAGATACGCAGTATTTT.

The V call is TRBV30, the J call TRBJ1-5; 8 bases match TRBD1. The germline V gene has CDR1 GTSNPN and CDR2 SVGIG (reference sequence). This CDR3 has 13 amino acids. J was trimmed by 6 bases and V by 2 bases; bases with no gene match: 3. The CDR3 nucleotides read TGTGCCTGGAGTTCTCAGGGGGCTCAGCCCCAGCATTTT. It yields the protein CAWSSQGAQPQHF.

This chain uses TRBV10-3 with TRBJ2-5, with a possible D match to TRBD1 (5 bases). Deletions cut 5 bases from V and 5 bases from J, with 12 bases between. Per germline, CDR1 ENHRY and CDR2 SYGVKD. CDR3 length: 13 amino acids. In DNA, the CDR3 is TGTGCCATCAGTCAGGGTTTCACGGAGACCCAGTACTTC. This translates into CAISQGFTETQYF.